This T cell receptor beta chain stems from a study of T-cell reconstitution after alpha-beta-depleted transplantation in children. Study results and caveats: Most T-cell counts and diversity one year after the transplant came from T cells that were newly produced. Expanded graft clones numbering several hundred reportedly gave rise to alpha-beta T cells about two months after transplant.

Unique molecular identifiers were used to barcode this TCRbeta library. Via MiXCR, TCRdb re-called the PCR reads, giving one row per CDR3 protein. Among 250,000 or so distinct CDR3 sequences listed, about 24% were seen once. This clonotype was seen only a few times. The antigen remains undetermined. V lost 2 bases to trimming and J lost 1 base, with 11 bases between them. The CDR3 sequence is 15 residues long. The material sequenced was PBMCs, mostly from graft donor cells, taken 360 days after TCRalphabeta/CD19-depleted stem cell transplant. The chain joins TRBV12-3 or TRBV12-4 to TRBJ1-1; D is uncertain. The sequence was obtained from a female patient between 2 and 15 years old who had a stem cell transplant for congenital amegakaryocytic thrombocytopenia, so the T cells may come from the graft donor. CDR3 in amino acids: CASSLLGQTNTEAFF. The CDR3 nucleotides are TGTGCCAGCAGTTTATTAGGGCAGACGAACACTGAAGCTTTCTTT.